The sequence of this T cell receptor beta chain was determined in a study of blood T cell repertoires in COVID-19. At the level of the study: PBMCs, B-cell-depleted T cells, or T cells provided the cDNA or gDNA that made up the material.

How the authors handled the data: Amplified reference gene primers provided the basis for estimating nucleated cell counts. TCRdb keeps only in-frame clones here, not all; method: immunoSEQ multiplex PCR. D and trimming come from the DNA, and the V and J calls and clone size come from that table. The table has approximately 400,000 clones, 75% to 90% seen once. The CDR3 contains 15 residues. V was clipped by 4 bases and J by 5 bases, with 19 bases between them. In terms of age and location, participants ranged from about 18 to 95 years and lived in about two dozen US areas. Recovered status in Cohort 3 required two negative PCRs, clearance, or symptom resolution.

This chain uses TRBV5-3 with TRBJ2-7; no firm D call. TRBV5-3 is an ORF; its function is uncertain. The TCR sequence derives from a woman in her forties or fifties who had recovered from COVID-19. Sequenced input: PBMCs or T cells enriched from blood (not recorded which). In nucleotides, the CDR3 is TGTGCCAGAAGCCGCTTGAGCCCCCTAATTCACGAGCAGTACTTC. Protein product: CARSRLSPLIHEQYF.